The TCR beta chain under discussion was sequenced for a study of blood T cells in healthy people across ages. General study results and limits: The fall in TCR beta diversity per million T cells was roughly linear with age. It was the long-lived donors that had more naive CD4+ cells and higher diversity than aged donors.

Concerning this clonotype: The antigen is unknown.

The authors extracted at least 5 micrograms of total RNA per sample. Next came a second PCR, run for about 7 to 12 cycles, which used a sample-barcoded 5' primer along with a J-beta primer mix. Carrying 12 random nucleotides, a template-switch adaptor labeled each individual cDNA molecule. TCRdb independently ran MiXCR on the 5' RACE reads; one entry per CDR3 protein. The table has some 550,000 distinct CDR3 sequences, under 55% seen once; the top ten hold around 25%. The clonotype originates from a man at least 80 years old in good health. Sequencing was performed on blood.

As DNA, the CDR3 is TGTGCCAGCAGCCATGGGCCCCAGGGGGGGCCTCGACGCTATGGCTACACCTTC. Encoded protein: CASSHGPQGGPRRYGYTF. The chain joins TRBV3-1 to TRBJ1-2; 7 positions agree with TRBD1. Germline values: CDR1 LGHDT, CDR2 YNNKEL (reference sequence). This CDR3 has 18 residues. Trimming removed 3 bases from V and 4 bases from J; junction bases left unmatched: 17. Supplemented by reference TRBV3-1 and TRBJ1-2, the full variable domain reads DTAVSQTPKYLVTQMGNDKSIKCEQNLGHDTMYWYKQDSKKFLKIMFSYNNKELIINETVPNRFSPKSPDKAHLNLHINSLELGDSAVYFCASSHGPQGGPRRYGYTFGSGTRLTVV.